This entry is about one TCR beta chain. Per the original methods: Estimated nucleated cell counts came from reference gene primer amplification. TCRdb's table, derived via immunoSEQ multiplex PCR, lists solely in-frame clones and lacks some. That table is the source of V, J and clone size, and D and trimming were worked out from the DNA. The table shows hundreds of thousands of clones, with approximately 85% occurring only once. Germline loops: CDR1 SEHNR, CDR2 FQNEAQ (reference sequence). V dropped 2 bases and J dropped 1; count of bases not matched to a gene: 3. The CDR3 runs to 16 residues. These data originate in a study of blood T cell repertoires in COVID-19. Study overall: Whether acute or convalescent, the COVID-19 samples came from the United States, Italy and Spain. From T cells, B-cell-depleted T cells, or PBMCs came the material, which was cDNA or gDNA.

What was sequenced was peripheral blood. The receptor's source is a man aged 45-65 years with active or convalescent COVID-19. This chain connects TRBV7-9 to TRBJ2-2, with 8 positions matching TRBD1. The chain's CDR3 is CASSLPDRGNTGELFF. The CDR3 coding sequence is TGTGCCAGCAGCTTACCCGACAGGGGGAACACCGGGGAGCTGTTTTTT.